This T cell receptor beta chain originates from a study of PD-1 blockade in classical Hodgkin lymphoma (dated by TCRdb to the early 2020s). For context, the study as a whole: Nivolumab dosing was 3 mg/kg intravenously every 2 weeks, continuing until either disease progression or unacceptable toxicity. A peripheral blood immune signature of response to PD-1 blockade in classical Hodgkin lymphoma was defined using TCR beta sequencing and CyTOF. The research as a whole found: CD4+ but not CD8+ TCR diversity rose significantly by C4D1 (p=0.0027 vs p=0.16), most apparent in complete responders (p=0.02). Patients starting nivolumab less than 1 year after ASCT had lower diversity and were excluded from later analyses to avoid confounding by immune reconstitution. Among trial patients, those achieving complete response had baseline diversity similar to that of newly diagnosed patients, while diversity was significantly lower in partial responders and progressors. Baseline TCR diversity was reported as lower in newly diagnosed patients than in healthy donors, and lower still in relapsed/refractory patients. The study was restricted to a single clinical trial cohort, and the causes of repertoire differences, possibly disease activity or prior therapy, were left undefined.

The germline V gene sets CDR1 to MNHEY and CDR2 to SVGAGI. From the cysteine up to the phenylalanine, the CDR3 has a length of 15 residues. Kept here is only the CDR3 DNA, which spans 45 bases and is read in frame from base 1. Trimming takes 8 bases off V and 4 bases off J; junction bases not matched to a gene: 13. In regard to this clone: The antigen it binds to is not known. Base qualities are not recorded, but no much larger clone differs from it by a single base.

The Qiagen DNeasy kit was used to extract genomic DNA from unsorted PBMCs and from the negatively selected CD4+ and CD8+ fractions. Amplification of TCR beta CDR3 regions was done by immunoSEQ multiplex PCR with primers that anneal to V and J segments. Amplification bias was minimized using a synthetic immune receptor repertoire, and residual bias was removed computationally after sequencing. In the authors' own workflow: Repertoire diversity was quantified as the Shannon entropy index using custom Python scripts. The unsorted, CD4+ and CD8+ repertoires were each analyzed separately, with the exception of combined analyses, where CD4+ and CD8+ sequences were merged in silico. Clonal expansion was defined as a frequency increase of at least 2-fold after treatment compared with C1D1, and clones undetected at baseline were assigned a pseudocount of 0.5. Singleton clones were defined as clones with 0 or 1 copy at C1D1, and non-singleton clones were defined as clones with 2 or more copies. By matching protein sequences in sorted samples from the same patient, clones expanded in unsorted samples were annotated as CD4+, CD8+ or unknown. Wilcoxon tests on paired samples were used to test diversity changes from C1D1 to C4D1. TCRdb obtained this table from immuneACCESS and retained in-frame rearrangements with V and J assigned. These tables miss some clones; where compared with another copy, unresolved V genes account for less than half of the shortfall, and the remainder is unexplained. The V and J calls and clone size are taken from that table; D and trimming were inferred from the DNA. This sample lists around 100,000 clones; roughly 91% were detected once. 5.5% to 8.5% of the sample rests with the top ten.

The time point label corresponds to: cycle 2 day 1 (C2D1) of nivolumab. Relapse after autologous stem cell transplantation had occurred in all trial patients, and cohorts A, B and C were distinguished by prior brentuximab vedotin exposure. The trial cohort included 50 to 60 patients with relapsed/refractory classical Hodgkin lymphoma, and each patient had a best overall response of complete response, partial response or progressive disease. In the multi-cohort phase II CheckMate 205 trial, trial patients received single-agent nivolumab. An independent review committee assessed best overall response using the 2007 International Working Group response criteria. Trial PBMCs were obtained immediately prior to nivolumab initiation (C1D1) and on therapy at cycle 2 day 1 and cycle 4 day 1. After peripheral blood was drawn into 8 mL Vacutainer Cell Preparation Tubes, PBMCs were isolated by centrifugation and then cryopreserved.

Sequenced material: peripheral blood mononuclear cells (PBMCs), taken before the second cycle of nivolumab. The sequence was collected from a human donor with classical Hodgkin lymphoma. The rearranged segments are TRBV6-5 and TRBJ1-1, with TRBD1 identical over 7 junction bases. The sequenced DNA is TGTGCCAGCGGAACGACAGGGACGATGGGCACTGAAGCTTTCTTT. Its translation is CASGTTGTMGTEAFF.